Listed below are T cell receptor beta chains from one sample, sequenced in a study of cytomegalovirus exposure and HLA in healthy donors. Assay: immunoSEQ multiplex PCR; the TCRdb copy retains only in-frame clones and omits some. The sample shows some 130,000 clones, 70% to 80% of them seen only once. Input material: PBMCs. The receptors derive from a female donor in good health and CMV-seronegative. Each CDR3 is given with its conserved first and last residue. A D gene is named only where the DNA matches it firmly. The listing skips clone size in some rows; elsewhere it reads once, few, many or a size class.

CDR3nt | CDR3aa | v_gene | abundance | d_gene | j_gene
TGCGCCAGCAGCTTGGGCACCAGGTTCACTGAAGCTTTCTTT | CASSLGTRFTEAFF | TRBV5-1 | few | NA | TRBJ1-1
TGTGCCAGCAGTCAGGACACCTTAAATGAAAAACTGTTTTTT | CASSQDTLNEKLFF | TRBV6-5 | NA | NA | TRBJ1-4
TGTGCCAGCAGTACCCCAGGGTCCTACTATGGCTACACCTTC | CASSTPGSYYGYTF | TRBV6-6 | few | NA | TRBJ1-2
TGTGCCAGCAGCTCCGTCCTTACAGGGGTCAGGCTCAATGAGCAGTTCTTC | CASSSVLTGVRLNEQFF | TRBV13 | NA | TRBD1 | TRBJ2-1
TGTGCCAGCAGCTTCCGCGTACCCAGCGGGAGGTCCACAGATACGCAGTATTTT | CASSFRVPSGRSTDTQYF | TRBV7-6 | NA | TRBD2 | TRBJ2-3
TGTGCCAGCAGTCCCGGGACAGGGCTTAACTATGGCTACACCTTC | CASSPGTGLNYGYTF | TRBV6-5 | few | TRBD1 | TRBJ1-2
TGTGCCATCAGTGCTCAGGGATTTACTCAGCCCCAGCATTTT | CAISAQGFTQPQHF | TRBV10-3 | NA | NA | TRBJ1-5
TGTGCCAGCAGTTACTCTAAAGCGGTGAACACTGAAGCTTTCTTT | CASSYSKAVNTEAFF | TRBV6-5 | NA | NA | TRBJ1-1
TGTGCCAGCAGTTTAGCGCCAGGGGAAGTTCACACAGATACGCAGTATTTT | CASSLAPGEVHTDTQYF | TRBV27 | NA | NA | TRBJ2-3
TGTGCCAGCTCACCAAAGAGACAGGGCCCGGCCTCTGGAAACACCATATATTTT | CASSPKRQGPASGNTIYF | TRBV18 | NA | TRBD1 | TRBJ1-3
TGTGCCAGCTCACCACCCGGGACAGGCCCACGGGAAGAGACCCAGTACTTC | CASSPPGTGPREETQYF | TRBV18 | NA | TRBD1 | TRBJ2-5
TGCGCCAGCAGCTTGGGGAGACAGAGGGCGGGAGGCTATGGCTACACCTTC | CASSLGRQRAGGYGYTF | TRBV5-1 | NA | NA | TRBJ1-2
TGTGCCAGCAGTCCGCGACAGTCTTTTCATACGCAGTATTTT | CASSPRQSFHTQYF | TRBV28 | NA | NA | TRBJ2-3
TGTGCCTGGACCTGGGGCAGCTCCTACGAGCAGTACTTC | CAWTWGSSYEQYF | TRBV30 | NA | NA | TRBJ2-7
TGTGCCAGCAGCTTAGGTCCTGACGAGCAGTACTTC | CASSLGPDEQYF | TRBV7-2 | NA | NA | TRBJ2-7
TGCGCCAGCAGCTTGTCAGGGCCCAGAGGTGGGGATACGCAGTATTTT | CASSLSGPRGGDTQYF | TRBV5-1 | NA | NA | TRBJ2-3
TGTGCCAGCAGCTTGGACAGGGGCACCGGGGAGCTGTTTTTT | CASSLDRGTGELFF | TRBV7-6 | NA | TRBD1 | TRBJ2-2
TGTGCTAGCAGTGCCAGGGAGAACACTGAAGCTTTCTTT | CASSARENTEAFF | TRBV7-7 | once | NA | TRBJ1-1
TGTGCCAGCAGCGTAGCGACAGGGTATGGCTACACCTTC | CASSVATGYGYTF | TRBV9 | NA | TRBD1 | TRBJ1-2
TGTGCCAGCAGTGACCCTCGACAGGTTACCTACGAGCAGTACTTC | CASSDPRQVTYEQYF | TRBV25-1 | NA | NA | TRBJ2-7
TGTGCCACCAGCGTAGCGGGGGGGATAGATACGCAGTATTTT | CATSVAGGIDTQYF | TRBV15 | NA | TRBD2 | TRBJ2-3
TGTGCTAGCAGCTCCGGGACTTTCGACGAGCAGTACTTC | CASSSGTFDEQYF | TRBV7-7 | NA | NA | TRBJ2-7
TGTGCCAGCAGTTACTCAGGGGGTTCCTACGAGCAGTACTTC | CASSYSGGSYEQYF | TRBV6-6 | NA | NA | TRBJ2-7
TGTGCCAGCAGCCCCCTCGGGAAGCCCAGGATGAATGAAAAACTGTTTTTT | CASSPLGKPRMNEKLFF | TRBV7-9 | NA | NA | TRBJ1-4
TGTGCCAGCAGCTTTCGTACCGGGGAGCTGTTTTTT | CASSFRTGELFF | TRBV7-2 | NA | NA | TRBJ2-2
TGTGCCAGTAAAACAACTCCCAACGGGTATCAGCCCCAGCATTTT | CASKTTPNGYQPQHF | TRBV19 | NA | NA | TRBJ1-5
TGCGCCAGCAGCTTGGCTCTAGGGGGCTTGGAGACCCAGTACTTC | CASSLALGGLETQYF | TRBV5-1 | NA | TRBD1 | TRBJ2-5
TGTGCCTGGAGTCGCCGACTAGGGGCCGGGGAGCTGTTTTTT | CAWSRRLGAGELFF | TRBV30 | NA | NA | TRBJ2-2
TGTGCCAGCAGCTTACGTTCCTACGAGCAGTACTTC | CASSLRSYEQYF | TRBV11-2 | NA | NA | TRBJ2-7
TGTGCCAGCTCACCAAGGGGACAGCCGTTCTACGAGCAGTACTTC | CASSPRGQPFYEQYF | TRBV18 | NA | TRBD1 | TRBJ2-7
TGTGCCAGCAGGCAGGGAGGAACTGAAGCTTTCTTT | CASRQGGTEAFF | TRBV27 | NA | NA | TRBJ1-1
TGCAGCGTTGTACAGGGGCGCACCTACGAGCAGTACTTC | CSVVQGRTYEQYF | TRBV29-1 | NA | TRBD1 | TRBJ2-7
TGTGCCAGCAGTAAACCGGGACTAGGGTCCGGGGAGCTGTTTTTT | CASSKPGLGSGELFF | TRBV28 | NA | TRBD2 | TRBJ2-2
TGTGCCAGCAGCTCGGACAGCGCTAATGAAAAACTGTTTTTT | CASSSDSANEKLFF | TRBV7-2 | NA | NA | TRBJ1-4
TGTGCCAGCAGCCCACAAGAGACCCAGTACTTC | CASSPQETQYF | TRBV7-9 | NA | NA | TRBJ2-5
TGTGCCAGCAGTTACGGGGCGGGAGGGCCTTACAATGAGCAGTTCTTC | CASSYGAGGPYNEQFF | TRBV6-5 | few | TRBD2 | TRBJ2-1
TGTGCCTGGAGTGTAGGAGGGTCGGTGGCAGGACCCCTCCACTTT | CAWSVGGSVAGPLHF | TRBV30 | once | NA | TRBJ1-6
TGTGCCAGCAGCTTAGATCGGAGAGCCACCGGGGAGCTGTTTTTT | CASSLDRRATGELFF | TRBV11-3 | NA | NA | TRBJ2-2
TGTGCCAGCAGCTTAGACAGGGGTCCCTACGAGCAGTACTTC | CASSLDRGPYEQYF | TRBV7-3 | once | TRBD1 | TRBJ2-7
TGTGCCAGTAGTATTAGGGGCCCGTTGGATAACGAGCAGTACTTC | CASSIRGPLDNEQYF | TRBV19 | NA | NA | TRBJ2-7
TGCAGTGCTACCCCGGCGGTTCGGGCTTTCTTT | CSATPAVRAFF | TRBV20-1 | NA | NA | TRBJ1-1
TGTGCCAGCAGTCTTAGCCCTCAGGGCGGGGAGCTGTTTTTT | CASSLSPQGGELFF | TRBV2 | NA | NA | TRBJ2-2
TGCAGCGCCTACGGGGATCGGGAGACCCAGTACTTC | CSAYGDRETQYF | TRBV29-1 | NA | NA | TRBJ2-5
TGTGCCAGCAGCTTCAGGGTGTTCAACAATGAGCAGTTCTTC | CASSFRVFNNEQFF | TRBV11-3 | NA | NA | TRBJ2-1
TGTGCCAGCAGCTCACAGGGGGCGGCGGTTGAAAAACTGTTTTTT | CASSSQGAAVEKLFF | TRBV7-8 | NA | TRBD1 | TRBJ1-4
TGTGCCAGCAGCTTGGTTAGCGGGGGGCTCACAGATACGCAGTATTTT | CASSLVSGGLTDTQYF | TRBV5-6 | NA | TRBD2 | TRBJ2-3
TGTGCCAGTAGTATGAGCAGGGACTATGGCTACACCTTC | CASSMSRDYGYTF | TRBV19 | NA | NA | TRBJ1-2
TGTGCCACCAGCAGACCAAGGACAGAGAACACTGAAGCTTTCTTT | CATSRPRTENTEAFF | TRBV15 | NA | NA | TRBJ1-1
TGTGCCTGGAGCGTAGTACGCTATAATTCACCCCTCCACTTT | CAWSVVRYNSPLHF | TRBV30 | NA | NA | TRBJ1-6
TGCAGTGCTAGTAGCGGCTACGAGCAGTACTTC | CSASSGYEQYF | TRBV20-1 | NA | NA | TRBJ2-7
TGTGCCAGCAGTTTGAGAGGAGCTGGAAACACCATATATTTT | CASSLRGAGNTIYF | TRBV6-5 | NA | NA | TRBJ1-3
TGTGCCAGCAGTTTCGGGACATGGGATTCACCCCTCCACTTT | CASSFGTWDSPLHF | TRBV28 | NA | NA | TRBJ1-6
TGCGCCAGCAGCCAACTGGGGCTTAATTCACCCCTCCACTTT | CASSQLGLNSPLHF | TRBV4-1 | NA | NA | TRBJ1-6